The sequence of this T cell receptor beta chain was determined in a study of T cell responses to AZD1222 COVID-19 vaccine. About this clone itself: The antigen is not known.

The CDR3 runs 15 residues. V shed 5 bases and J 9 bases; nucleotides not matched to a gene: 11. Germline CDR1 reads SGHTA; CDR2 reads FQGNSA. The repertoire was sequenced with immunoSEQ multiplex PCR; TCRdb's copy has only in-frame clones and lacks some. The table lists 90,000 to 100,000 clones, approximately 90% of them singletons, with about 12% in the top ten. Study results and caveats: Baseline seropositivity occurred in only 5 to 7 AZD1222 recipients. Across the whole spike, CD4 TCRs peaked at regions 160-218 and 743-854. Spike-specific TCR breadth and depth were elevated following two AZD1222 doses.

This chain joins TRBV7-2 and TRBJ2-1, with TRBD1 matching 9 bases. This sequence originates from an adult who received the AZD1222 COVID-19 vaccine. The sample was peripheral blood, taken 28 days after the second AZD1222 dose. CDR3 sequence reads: CASSHRDRAPGEQFF. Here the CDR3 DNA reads TGTGCCAGCAGCCACCGGGACAGGGCCCCCGGTGAGCAGTTCTTC.